The T cell receptor beta chain described here comes from a study of T cell changes during pregnancy in multiple sclerosis. Sequencing was performed with immunoSEQ multiplex PCR; in TCRdb, only in-frame clones are kept and a portion is missing. The repertoire holds about 80,000 clones, with around 91% as singletons. Sequenced material: peripheral blood, taken before pregnancy. This clonotype originated in a female donor with multiple sclerosis, enrolled in a pregnancy study.

In DNA form, the CDR3 reads TGTGCCTGGAGTGTACTAGCGGGGGGGTACAATGAGCAGTTCTTC. The encoded protein is CAWSVLAGGYNEQFF. V and J are TRBV30 and TRBJ2-1; 13 nucleotides line up with TRBD2. CDR3 length equals 15 residues. Germline V gives CDR1 GTSNPN, CDR2 SVGIG (reference sequence). The trim removed 0 bases at V and 4 bases at J, leaving 0 bases unmatched.